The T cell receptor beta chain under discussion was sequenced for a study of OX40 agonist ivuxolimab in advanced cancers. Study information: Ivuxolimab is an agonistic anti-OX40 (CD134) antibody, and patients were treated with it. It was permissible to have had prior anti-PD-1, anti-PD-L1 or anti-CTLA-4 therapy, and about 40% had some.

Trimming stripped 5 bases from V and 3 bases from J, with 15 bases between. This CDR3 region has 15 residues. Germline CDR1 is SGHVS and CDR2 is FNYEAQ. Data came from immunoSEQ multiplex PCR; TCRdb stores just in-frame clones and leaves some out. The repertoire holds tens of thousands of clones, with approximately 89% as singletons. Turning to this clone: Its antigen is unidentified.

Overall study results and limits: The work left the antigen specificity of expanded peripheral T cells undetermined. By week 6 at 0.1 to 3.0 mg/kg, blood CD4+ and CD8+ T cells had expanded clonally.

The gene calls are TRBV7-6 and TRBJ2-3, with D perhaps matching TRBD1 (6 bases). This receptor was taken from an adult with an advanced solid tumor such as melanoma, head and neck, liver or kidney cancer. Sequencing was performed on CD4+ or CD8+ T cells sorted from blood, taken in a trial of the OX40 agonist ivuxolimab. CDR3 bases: TGTGCCAGCAGCCCCAATGCAGGGGTGACAGATACGCAGTATTTT. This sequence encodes CASSPNAGVTDTQYF.